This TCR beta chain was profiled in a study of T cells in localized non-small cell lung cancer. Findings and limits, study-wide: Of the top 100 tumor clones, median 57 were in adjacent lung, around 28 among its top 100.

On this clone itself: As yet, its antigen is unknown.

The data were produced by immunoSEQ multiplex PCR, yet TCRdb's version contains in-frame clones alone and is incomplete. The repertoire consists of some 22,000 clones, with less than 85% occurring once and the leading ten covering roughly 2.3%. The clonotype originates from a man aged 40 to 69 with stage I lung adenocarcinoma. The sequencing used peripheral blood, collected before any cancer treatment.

The DNA for the CDR3 is TGTGCCACCAGCAATCGGGGCAATGAGCAGTTCTTC. The encoded protein is CATSNRGNEQFF. The gene calls are TRBV15 and TRBJ2-1; D might be TRBD2 (5 bases). This CDR3 has 12 residues. Per the germline V gene, CDR1 is LNHNV and CDR2 is YYDKDF (reference sequence). The germline V and J ends were trimmed by 4 bases and 6 bases, with 7 bases remaining between them. The whole variable domain, filled in from reference TRBV15 and TRBJ2-1, reads DAMVIQNPRYQVTQFGKPVTLSCSQTLNHNVMYWYQQKSSQAPKLLFHYYDKDFNNEADTPDNFQSRRPNTSFCFLDIRSPGLGDTAMYLCATSNRGNEQFFGPGTRLTVL.